The 17 T cell receptor beta chains below all came from one sample that was sequenced in a study of blood T cell repertoires in COVID-19 (dated by TCRdb to 2018 to 2020). The method was the immunoSEQ multiplex PCR assay. The clones in this table, taken by TCRdb from immuneACCESS, are in-frame only. Not every clone is retained; where verified, under half of the shortfall comes from an unresolved V gene, and the cause of the rest is unknown. The sample table lists about 92,000 clones, around 85% of them with a count of one. 16% of the sample is in the top ten clones. Specimen: peripheral blood. These receptors were obtained from a woman older than 75 with active or convalescent COVID-19.

The J gene is TRBJ2-1, the V gene TRBV7-3; 10 bases are a match to TRBD1. The CDR3 spans 16 residues. Germline loops: CDR1 SGHTA, CDR2 FQGTGA. V shed 3 bases and J 6 bases; nucleotides not matched to a gene: 8. CDR3 in amino acids: CASSFEPGQGTNEQFF. CDR3 in DNA: TGTGCCAGCAGCTTCGAACCGGGACAGGGGACCAATGAGCAGTTCTTC.

V gene TRBV27 combines with J gene TRBJ1-1; the match to TRBD1 covers 7 bases. There are 15 residues in the CDR3. The V gene end was trimmed by 0 bases and the J gene end by 7 bases; junction bases not matched to a gene: 8. From germline, CDR1 is MNHEY and CDR2 SMNVEV (reference sequence). The CDR3 region is CASSLSGRQGREAFF. As DNA, the CDR3 is TGTGCCAGCAGTTTATCGGGACGACAGGGACGTGAAGCTTTCTTT.

This chain uses TRBV28 with TRBJ2-6; perhaps TRBD1 as D (5 bases). This CDR3 region has 16 residues. CDR1 is MDHEN and CDR2 is SYDVKM in the germline V gene. V was cut by 4 bases and J by 0 bases, with 10 bases left in between. The CDR3 DNA reads TGTGCCAGCAGTTCTCCCAGGGTCTCTGGGGCCAACGTCCTGACTTTC. Its protein is CASSSPRVSGANVLTF.

This rearrangement joins TRBV12-3 or TRBV12-4 to TRBJ1-3; D may be TRBD1 (5 bases). The V end was cut by 0 bases, the J end by 11 bases, with 8 bases between. This CDR3 is built from 12 residues. CDR3 amino acids: CASSLAQGSIYF. The CDR3 DNA sequence: TGTGCCAGCAGTTTAGCGCAGGGATCCATATATTTT.

This clone appeared a single time. The chain employs TRBV5-4 and TRBJ2-1, with 7 bases aligning to TRBD1. Germline V gene data show CDR1 as SGHNT and CDR2 as YYREEE (reference sequence). Unmatched junction bases numbered 8, after V lost 0 bases and J lost 8 bases. The CDR3 length is 15 residues. The CDR3 spells CASSLEVDRFDEQFF. For the CDR3, the DNA is TGTGCCAGCAGCTTGGAGGTGGACAGGTTCGATGAGCAGTTCTTC.

CDR3 nucleotides: TGTGCCAGTATATTGACAGGGACCAATGGCTACACCTTC. Encoded protein: CASILTGTNGYTF. The chain carries TRBV19 and TRBJ1-2; 7 bases line up with TRBD1. The germline V gene has CDR1 LNHDA and CDR2 SQIVND (reference sequence). The V gene end was trimmed by 7 bases and the J gene end by 6 bases; junction bases not matched to a gene: 8. The CDR3 is made up of 13 amino acids.

The chain couples TRBV29-1 to TRBJ2-1; 7 bases are shared with TRBD1. The CDR3 is 14 amino acids. CDR1 and CDR2 (germline): SQVTM, ANQGSEA. The ends lost 7 bases at V and 0 bases at J; junction bases unmatched: 6. CDR3 sequence: CSGQGQVSYNEQFF. The CDR3 DNA reads as TGCAGCGGACAGGGCCAGGTCTCCTACAATGAGCAGTTCTTC.

The CDR3: CASSQDTDYNEQFF. The CDR3 DNA sequence: TGTGCCAGCAGCCAAGATACTGACTACAATGAGCAGTTCTTC. The V and J genes are TRBV4-2 and TRBJ2-1; no definite D call. Germline V CDR1 and CDR2: LGHNA, YNFKEQ. Trimming left V 0 bases short and J 3 bases short, with 6 bases between. There are 14 residues in the CDR3.

The V gene is TRBV7-3, the J gene TRBJ2-3; D is perhaps TRBD2 (6 bases). CDR3 length: 15 residues. Germline V lookup: CDR1 SGHTA, CDR2 FQGTGA. Trimming removed 7 bases from V and 0 bases from J, with 14 bases in between. The CDR3 region has the DNA TGTGCCAGCACCGTTACCGGGACTAGCACAGATACGCAGTATTTT. It codes for CASTVTGTSTDTQYF.

On this clone: Additional DNA sequences in this sample encode the identical CDR3. J is TRBJ1-1 and V is TRBV18; weak D call: TRBD1 (5 bases). CDR1 and CDR2 (germline): KGHSH, LQKENI. There are 15 residues in the CDR3. The germline V and J ends were trimmed by 1 base and 0 bases, with 9 bases remaining between them. CDR3 in amino acids: CASSPRTDMNTEAFF. The CDR3 DNA reads TGTGCCAGCTCACCACGGACGGACATGAACACTGAAGCTTTCTTT.

This clone has only one observation. This chain joins TRBV7-2 and TRBJ1-2; the D is unclear. This CDR3 is 11 amino acids long. The V gene's germline CDR1 is SGHTA and CDR2 FQGNSA. The V gene lost 3 bases and the J gene lost 11 bases, with 10 bases spanning the gap. Here the CDR3 DNA reads TGTGCCAGCAGCTTGAGGAGCGGGTACACCTTC. The encoded protein is CASSLRSGYTF.

V is TRBV27 and J is TRBJ1-4, with D possibly TRBD1 on 5 matching bases. V was cut by 1 base and J by 9 bases, with 21 bases left in between. The length of the CDR3 is 17 residues. The germline gives CDR1 MNHEY, CDR2 SMNVEV (reference sequence). The CDR3 coding sequence is TGTGCCAGCAGTTTATTGGGCCGCGACAGCCCAAGTCAAAAACTGTTTTTT. Its protein product is CASSLLGRDSPSQKLFF.

The chain has TRBV5-6 and TRBJ1-4, with 8 bases identical to TRBD1. CDR1 SGHDT and CDR2 YYEEEE come from the germline V gene. The J segment lost 7 bases and the V segment lost 3 bases, leaving 8 bases of the junction unmatched. The CDR3 loop spans 15 amino acids. CDR3 loop: CASSSLGTGREKLFF. The CDR3 DNA reads as TGTGCCAGCAGCTCCTTGGGGACAGGACGTGAAAAACTGTTTTTT.

The DNA for the CDR3 is TGTGCCAGCAGGACTCTTCTGAGCTATGGCTACACCTTC. Its protein product is CASRTLLSYGYTF. V usage is TRBV28 and J usage is TRBJ1-2; D not resolved. CDR1 and CDR2 (germline): MDHEN, SYDVKM. With 6 bases removed from V and 4 bases from J, the gap between germline ends came to 12 bases. CDR3 length: 13 residues.

The V and J genes are TRBV18 and TRBJ1-1; 9 bases match TRBD1. Per the germline V gene, CDR1 is KGHSH and CDR2 is LQKENI. The V segment lost 6 bases and the J segment 0 bases; nucleotides outside the gene matches: 5. The CDR3 loop spans 15 amino acids. The CDR3 loop is CASSLNRGLNTEAFF. The CDR3 DNA reads TGTGCCAGCTCCCTAAACAGGGGGCTGAACACTGAAGCTTTCTTT. Full variable domain (rest looked up from reference TRBV18 and TRBJ1-1): NAGVMQNPRHLVRRRGQEARLRCSPMKGHSHVYWYRQLPEEGLKFMVYLQKENIIDESGMPKERFSAEFPKEGPSILRIQQVVRGDSAAYFCASSLNRGLNTEAFFGQGTRLTVV.

The gene calls are TRBV6-1 and TRBJ2-1; no firm D call. CDR1 MNHNS and CDR2 SASEGT come from the germline V gene. CDR3 length: 16 residues. Trimming removed 2 bases from V and 0 bases from J, with 11 bases in between. This CDR3 reads CASSEPGSPSYNEQFF. The CDR3, as DNA: TGTGCCAGCAGTGAACCGGGTAGCCCCTCCTACAATGAGCAGTTCTTC.

This clone has a single count. The chain is built from TRBV12-3 or TRBV12-4 and TRBJ2-7; D perhaps matches TRBD1 (6 bases). Between the trimmed V and J ends, which lost 8 bases and 0 bases, there was a span of 8 bases. CDR3 size: 12 residues. The CDR3: CASGDNSYEQYF. In DNA, the CDR3 is TGTGCCAGCGGGGACAACTCCTACGAGCAGTACTTC.